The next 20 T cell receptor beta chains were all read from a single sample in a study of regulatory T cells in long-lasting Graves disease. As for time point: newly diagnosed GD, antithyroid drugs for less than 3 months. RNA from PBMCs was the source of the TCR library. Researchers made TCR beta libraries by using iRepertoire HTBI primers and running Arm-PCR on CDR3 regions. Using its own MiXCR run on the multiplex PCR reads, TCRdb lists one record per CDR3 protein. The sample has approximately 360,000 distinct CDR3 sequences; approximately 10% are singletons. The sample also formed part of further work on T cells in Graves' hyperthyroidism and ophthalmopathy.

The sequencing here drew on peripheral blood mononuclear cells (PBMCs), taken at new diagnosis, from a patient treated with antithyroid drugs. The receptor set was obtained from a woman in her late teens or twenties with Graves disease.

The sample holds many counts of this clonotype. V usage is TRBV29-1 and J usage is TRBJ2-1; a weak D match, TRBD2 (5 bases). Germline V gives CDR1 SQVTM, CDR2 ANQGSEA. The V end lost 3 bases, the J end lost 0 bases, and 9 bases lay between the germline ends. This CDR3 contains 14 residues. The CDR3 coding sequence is TGCAGCGTTGACCGGGGATTCTCCTACAATGAGCAGTTCTTC. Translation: CSVDRGFSYNEQFF.

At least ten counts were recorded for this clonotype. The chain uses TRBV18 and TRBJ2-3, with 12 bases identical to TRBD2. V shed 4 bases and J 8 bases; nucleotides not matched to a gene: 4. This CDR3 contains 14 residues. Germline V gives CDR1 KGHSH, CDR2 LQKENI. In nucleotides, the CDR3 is TGTGCCAGCTCACATCTAGCGGGAGGGACTACGCAGTATTTT. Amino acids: CASSHLAGGTTQYF.

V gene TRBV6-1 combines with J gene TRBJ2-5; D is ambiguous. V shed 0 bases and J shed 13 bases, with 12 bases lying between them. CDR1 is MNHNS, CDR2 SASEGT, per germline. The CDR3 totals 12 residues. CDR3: CASSEALWPRYF. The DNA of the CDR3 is TGTGCCAGCAGTGAAGCGCTTTGGCCTCGGTACTTC.

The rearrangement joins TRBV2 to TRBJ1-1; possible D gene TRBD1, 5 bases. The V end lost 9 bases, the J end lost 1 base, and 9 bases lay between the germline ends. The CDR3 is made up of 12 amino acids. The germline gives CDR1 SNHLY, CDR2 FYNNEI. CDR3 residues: CARLDRNTEAFF. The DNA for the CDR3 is TGTGCCAGATTAGACAGGAACACTGAAGCTTTCTTT.

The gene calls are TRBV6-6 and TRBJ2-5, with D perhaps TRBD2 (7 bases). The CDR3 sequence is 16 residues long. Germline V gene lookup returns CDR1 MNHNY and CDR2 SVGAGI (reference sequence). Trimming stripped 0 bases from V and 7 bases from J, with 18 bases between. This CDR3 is CASSYSGAGRERTQYF. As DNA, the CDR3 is TGTGCCAGCAGTTACTCGGGGGCAGGGCGGGAGCGGACCCAGTACTTC.

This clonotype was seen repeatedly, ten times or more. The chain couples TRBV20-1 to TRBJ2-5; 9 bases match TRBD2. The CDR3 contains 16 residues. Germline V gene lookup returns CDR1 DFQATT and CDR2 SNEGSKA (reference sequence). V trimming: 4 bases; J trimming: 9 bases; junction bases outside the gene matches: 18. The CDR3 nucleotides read TGCAGTGCTAAGGGTATTCAGCGGGAGGTCGTCCGGGCCCAGTACTTC. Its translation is CSAKGIQREVVRAQYF.

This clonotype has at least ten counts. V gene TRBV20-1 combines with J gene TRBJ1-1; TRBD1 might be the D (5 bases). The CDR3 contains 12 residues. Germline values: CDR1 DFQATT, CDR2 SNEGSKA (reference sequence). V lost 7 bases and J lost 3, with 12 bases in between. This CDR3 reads CSVWGRDTEAFF. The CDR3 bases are TGCAGTGTGTGGGGCAGAGACACTGAAGCTTTCTTT.

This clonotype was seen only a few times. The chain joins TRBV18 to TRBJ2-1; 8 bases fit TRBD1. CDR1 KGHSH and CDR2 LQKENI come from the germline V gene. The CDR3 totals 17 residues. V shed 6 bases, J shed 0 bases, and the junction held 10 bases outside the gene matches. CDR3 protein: CASSRDRWSSSYNEQFF. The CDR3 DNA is TGTGCCAGCTCGCGGGACAGGTGGTCGAGCTCCTACAATGAGCAGTTCTTC.

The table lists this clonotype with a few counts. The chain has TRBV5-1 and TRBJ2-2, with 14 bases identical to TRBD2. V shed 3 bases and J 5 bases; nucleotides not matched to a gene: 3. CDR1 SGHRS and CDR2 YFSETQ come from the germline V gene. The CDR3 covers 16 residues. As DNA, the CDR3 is TGCGCCAGCAGCTCCCGGACTAGCGGGAGGACCGGGGAGCTGTTTTTT. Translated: CASSSRTSGRTGELFF.

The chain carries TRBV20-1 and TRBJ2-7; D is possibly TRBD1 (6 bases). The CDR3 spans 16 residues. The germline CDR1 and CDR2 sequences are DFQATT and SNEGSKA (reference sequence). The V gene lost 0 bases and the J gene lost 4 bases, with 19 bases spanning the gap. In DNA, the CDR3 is TGCAGTGCTAGAGAGGGGGCTAAGGGCCGTGGTTACGAGCAGTACGTC. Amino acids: CSAREGAKGRGYEQYV.

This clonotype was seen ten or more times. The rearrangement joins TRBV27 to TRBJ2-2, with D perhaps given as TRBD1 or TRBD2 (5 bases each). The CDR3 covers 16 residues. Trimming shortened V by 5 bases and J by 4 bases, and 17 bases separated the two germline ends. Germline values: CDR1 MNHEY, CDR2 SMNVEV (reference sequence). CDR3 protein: CASSLHYVGTTGELFF. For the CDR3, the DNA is TGTGCCAGCAGTCTCCACTACGTCGGGACCACCGGGGAGCTGTTTTTT.

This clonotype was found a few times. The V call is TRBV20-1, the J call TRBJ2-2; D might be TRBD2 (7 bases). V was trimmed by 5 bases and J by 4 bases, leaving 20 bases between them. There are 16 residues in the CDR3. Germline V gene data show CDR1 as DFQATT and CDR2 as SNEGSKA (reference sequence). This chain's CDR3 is CSARSLGGAGTGELFF. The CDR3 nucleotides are TGCAGTGCTCGATCCTTGGGGGGGGCGGGCACCGGGGAGCTGTTTTTT.

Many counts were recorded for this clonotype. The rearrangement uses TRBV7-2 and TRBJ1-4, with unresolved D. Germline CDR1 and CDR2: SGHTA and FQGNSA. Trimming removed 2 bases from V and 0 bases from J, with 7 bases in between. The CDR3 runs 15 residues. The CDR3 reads CASSLRRSTNEKLFF. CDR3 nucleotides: TGTGCCAGCAGCTTACGCCGCTCAACTAATGAAAAACTGTTTTTT.

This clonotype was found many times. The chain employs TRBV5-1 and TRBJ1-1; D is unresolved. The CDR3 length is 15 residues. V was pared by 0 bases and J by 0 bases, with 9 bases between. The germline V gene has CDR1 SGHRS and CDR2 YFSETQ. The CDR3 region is CASSLGSLLNTEAFF. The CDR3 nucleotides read TGCGCCAGCAGCTTGGGGTCCCTATTGAACACTGAAGCTTTCTTT. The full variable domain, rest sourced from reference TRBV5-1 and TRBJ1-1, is KAGVTQTPRYLIKTRGQQVTLSCSPISGHRSVSWYQQTPGQGLQFLFEYFSETQRNKGNFPGRFSGRQFSNSRSEMNVSTLELGDSALYLCASSLGSLLNTEAFFGQGTRLTVV.

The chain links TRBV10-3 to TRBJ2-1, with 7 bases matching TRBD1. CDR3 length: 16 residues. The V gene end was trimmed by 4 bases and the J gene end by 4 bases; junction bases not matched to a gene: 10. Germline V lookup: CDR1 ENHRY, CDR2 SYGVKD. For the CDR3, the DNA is TGTGCCATCAGTGGCGGCACAGGGGAATTTTACAATGAGCAGTTCTTC. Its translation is CAISGGTGEFYNEQFF.

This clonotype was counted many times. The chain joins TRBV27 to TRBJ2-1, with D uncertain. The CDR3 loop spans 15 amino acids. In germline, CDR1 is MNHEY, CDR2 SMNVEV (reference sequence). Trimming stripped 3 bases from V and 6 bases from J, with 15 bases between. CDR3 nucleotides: TGTGCCAGCAGTTTTCTACAACCCGAAGGCAATGAGCAGTTCTTC. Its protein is CASSFLQPEGNEQFF.

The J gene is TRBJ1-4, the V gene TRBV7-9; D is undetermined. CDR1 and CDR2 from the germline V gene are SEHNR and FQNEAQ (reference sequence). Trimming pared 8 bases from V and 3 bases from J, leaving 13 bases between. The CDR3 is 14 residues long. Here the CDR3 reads CASHQRDPNEKLFF. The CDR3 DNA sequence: TGTGCCAGCCATCAGAGAGACCCTAATGAAAAACTGTTTTTT.

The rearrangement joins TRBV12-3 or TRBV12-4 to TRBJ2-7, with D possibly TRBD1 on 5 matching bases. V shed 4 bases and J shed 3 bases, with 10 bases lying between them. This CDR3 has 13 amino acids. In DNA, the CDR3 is TGTGCCAGCAGTTACAGGAGCTTCTACGAGCAGTACGTC. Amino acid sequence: CASSYRSFYEQYV.

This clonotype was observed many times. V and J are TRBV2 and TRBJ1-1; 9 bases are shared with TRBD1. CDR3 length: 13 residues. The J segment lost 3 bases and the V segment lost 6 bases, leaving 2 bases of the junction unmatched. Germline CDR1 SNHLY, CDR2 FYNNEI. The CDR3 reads CASSDRGDTEAFF. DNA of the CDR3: TGTGCCAGCAGCGACAGGGGGGACACTGAAGCTTTCTTT.

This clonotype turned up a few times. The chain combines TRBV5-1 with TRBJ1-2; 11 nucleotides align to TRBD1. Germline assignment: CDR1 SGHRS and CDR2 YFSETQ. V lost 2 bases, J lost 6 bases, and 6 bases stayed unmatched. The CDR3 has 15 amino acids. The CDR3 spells CASSFSDRGLNGYTF. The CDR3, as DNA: TGCGCCAGCAGCTTCTCGGACAGGGGGCTGAATGGCTACACCTTC.